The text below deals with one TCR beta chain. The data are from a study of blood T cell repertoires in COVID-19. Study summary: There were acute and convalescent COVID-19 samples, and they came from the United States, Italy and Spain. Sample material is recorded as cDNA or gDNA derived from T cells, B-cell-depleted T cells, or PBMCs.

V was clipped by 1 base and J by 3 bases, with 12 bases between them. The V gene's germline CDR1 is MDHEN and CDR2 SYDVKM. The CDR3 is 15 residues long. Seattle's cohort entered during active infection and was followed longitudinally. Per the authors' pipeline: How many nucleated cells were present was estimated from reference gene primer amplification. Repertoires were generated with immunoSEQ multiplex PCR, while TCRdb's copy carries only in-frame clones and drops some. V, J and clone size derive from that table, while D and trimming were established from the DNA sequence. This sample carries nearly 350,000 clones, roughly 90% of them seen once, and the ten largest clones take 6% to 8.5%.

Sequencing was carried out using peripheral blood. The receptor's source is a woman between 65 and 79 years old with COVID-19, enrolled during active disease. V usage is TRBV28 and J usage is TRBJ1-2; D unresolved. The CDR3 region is CASSLSGSFDYGYTF. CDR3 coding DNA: TGTGCCAGCAGTTTATCTGGCAGTTTCGACTATGGCTACACCTTC.